This passage covers 30 T cell receptor beta chains from one sample sequenced in a study of blood T cell repertoires in COVID-19. This table comes from immunoSEQ multiplex PCR, and its TCRdb copy is limited to in-frame clones, with some not included. The sample has about 160,000 clones, over 85% seen once. The sample consisted of peripheral blood. The source is a woman aged 45-65 years with acute or convalescent COVID-19.

V usage is TRBV3-1 (or the pseudogene TRBV3-2) and J usage is TRBJ1-3, with TRBD1 matching 11 bases. Germline trimming cut 4 bases from V and 4 bases from J; bases unmatched to any gene: 9. Germline V CDR1 and CDR2: LGHDT, YNNKEL (reference sequence). The CDR3 has 17 amino acids. CDR3 amino acids: CASSRPPGQGGGNTIYF. The CDR3 bases are TGTGCCAGCAGCCGCCCCCCGGGACAGGGGGGAGGAAACACCATATATTTT.

The rearrangement joins TRBV5-4 to TRBJ1-2, with 8 bases lining up with TRBD1. The CDR3 spans 12 residues. With 7 bases clipped from V and 7 bases from J, the junction kept 6 bases outside the gene matches. The germline V gene has CDR1 SGHNT and CDR2 YYREEE (reference sequence). The CDR3 region has the DNA TGTGCCAGCGGCCGGACAGGGAGTGGCTACACCTTC. Protein: CASGRTGSGYTF.

The chain carries TRBV6-5 and TRBJ2-2; 7 nucleotides agree with TRBD1. In germline, CDR1 is MNHEY, CDR2 SVGAGI. Losses at the gene ends were 6 bases for V and 4 bases for J; bases not matched to a gene: 8. The CDR3 length is 15 residues. CDR3 sequence (DNA): TGTGCCAGCAGGGGTCGACAGGGTGGCACCGGGGAGCTGTTTTTT. Translating it yields CASRGRQGGTGELFF.

The rearrangement uses TRBV6-6 and TRBJ2-1; TRBD2 matches at 7 bases. The CDR3 sequence is 16 residues long. Looked up from germline, CDR1 is MNHNY and CDR2 is SVGAGI (reference sequence). With 0 bases clipped from V and 4 bases from J, the junction kept 6 bases outside the gene matches. In DNA, the CDR3 is TGTGCCAGCAGTTACTCAGCGACGGGGGGATACAATGAGCAGTTCTTC. Amino acid sequence: CASSYSATGGYNEQFF.

V gene TRBV10-2 combines with J gene TRBJ1-1; D is unclear. This CDR3 spans 12 amino acids. Germline V gene lookup returns CDR1 WSHSY and CDR2 SAAADI. The ends were cut back, 8 bases at V and 1 base at J, with 8 bases in the middle. DNA of the CDR3: TGCGCCAGCTGGGGAGGGAACACTGAAGCTTTCTTT. Its translation is CASWGGNTEAFF.

The genes are TRBV30 and TRBJ1-2; D is possibly TRBD1 (6 bases). Germline V gene data show CDR1 as GTSNPN and CDR2 as SVGIG (reference sequence). V was clipped by 4 bases and J by 3 bases, with 18 bases between them. This CDR3 has 15 amino acids. CDR3 sequence: CAWIPLIGGDYGYTF. The DNA of the CDR3 is TGTGCCTGGATCCCATTGATTGGGGGCGACTATGGCTACACCTTC.

The chain links TRBV6-5 to TRBJ2-7, with D possibly being TRBD1 (6 bases). The CDR3 length is 13 residues. From germline, CDR1 is MNHEY and CDR2 SVGAGI. V was trimmed by 4 bases and J by 1 base, leaving 8 bases between them. This CDR3 is CASSLGGSYEQYF. The CDR3 DNA is TGTGCCAGCAGTTTAGGGGGATCCTACGAGCAGTACTTC.

This chain joins TRBV30 and TRBJ1-1, with 7 bases matching TRBD1. CDR1 is GTSNPN, CDR2 SVGIG, per germline (reference sequence). The CDR3 runs 15 residues. The junction had 10 bases not matched to a gene; V was cut back by 5 bases and J by 1 base. The CDR3 region is CAWHPTGSRNTEAFF. In DNA form, the CDR3 reads TGTGCCTGGCACCCGACAGGGTCTAGGAACACTGAAGCTTTCTTT. The whole variable domain, filled in from reference TRBV30 and TRBJ1-1, reads SQTIHQWPATLVQPVGSPLSLECTVEGTSNPNLYWYRQAAGRGLQLLFYSVGIGQISSEVPQNLSASRPQDRQFILSSKKLLLSDSGFYLCAWHPTGSRNTEAFFGQGTRLTVV.

The gene calls are TRBV14 and TRBJ1-2, with D tentatively TRBD1 (5 bases). From germline, CDR1 is SGHDN and CDR2 FVKESK. The germline V and J ends were trimmed by 6 bases and 1 base, with 9 bases remaining between them. This CDR3 contains 13 residues. CDR3 DNA sequence: TGTGCCAGCAGTCGGGACTATAACTATGGCTACACCTTC. It encodes CASSRDYNYGYTF. The full variable domain, rest sourced from reference TRBV14 and TRBJ1-2, is EAGVTQFPSHSVIEKGQTVTLRCDPISGHDNLYWYRRVMGKEIKFLLHFVKESKQDESGMPNNRFLAERTGGTYSTLKVQPAELEDSGVYFCASSRDYNYGYTFGSGTRLTVV.

The V call is TRBV13, the J call TRBJ2-1; 10 nucleotides match TRBD2. Unmatched junction bases numbered 15, after V lost 2 bases and J lost 2 bases. This CDR3 has 20 amino acids. Germline-derived CDR1 and CDR2 are PRHDT and FYEKMQ (reference sequence). The CDR3 here is CASSLTVGGPSGSPYNEQFF. In DNA form, the CDR3 reads TGTGCCAGCAGCTTAACTGTAGGGGGCCCTAGCGGGAGTCCCTACAATGAGCAGTTCTTC.

The V and J genes are TRBV11-2 and TRBJ2-2, with TRBD2 matching 13 bases. The V and J ends lost 2 bases and 6 bases, in that order; junction bases with no gene match: 3. Germline loops: CDR1 SGHAT, CDR2 FQNNGV. The CDR3 totals 16 residues. The CDR3 region is CASSLRLAGGSGELFF. The CDR3 DNA reads as TGTGCCAGCAGCTTAAGACTAGCGGGGGGCTCCGGGGAGCTGTTTTTT. The complete variable domain, with remaining parts taken from reference TRBV11-2 and TRBJ2-2, reads EAGVAQSPRYKIIEKRQSVAFWCNPISGHATLYWYQQILGQGPKLLIQFQNNGVVDDSQLPKDRFSAERLKGVDSTLKIQPAKLEDSAVYLCASSLRLAGGSGELFFGEGSRLTVL.

V gene TRBV24-1 combines with J gene TRBJ1-2, with D possibly matching TRBD1 (5 bases). CDR3 length equals 14 residues. Germline CDR1 is KGHDR and CDR2 is SFDVKD. With 4 bases removed from V and 4 bases from J, the gap between germline ends came to 12 bases. CDR3 protein: CATSEKGPRYGYTF. In nucleotides, the CDR3 is TGTGCCACCAGTGAGAAGGGGCCCCGCTATGGCTACACCTTC.

The CDR3 bases are TGTGCCAGCAGCCAAGACGGCTCCGGGACACCCTTCGAAGAGCAGTACTTC. Its translation: CASSQDGSGTPFEEQYF. The chain carries TRBV3-1 (or the pseudogene TRBV3-2) and TRBJ2-7, with TRBD1 as a possible D gene (6 bases). Germline values: CDR1 LGHDT, CDR2 YNNKEL (reference sequence). Trimming stripped 0 bases from V and 7 bases from J, with 22 bases between. CDR3 length: 17 residues.

The chain uses TRBV30 and TRBJ1-2; D may be TRBD1 (5 bases). The CDR3 loop spans 12 amino acids. The germline V gene has CDR1 GTSNPN and CDR2 SVGIG (reference sequence). V lost 5 bases to trimming and J lost 4 bases, with 11 bases between them. The CDR3 nucleotides read TGTGCCTGGGTACCGGGACTCTATGGCTACACCTTC. It is translated as CAWVPGLYGYTF. The whole variable domain, filled in from reference TRBV30 and TRBJ1-2, reads SQTIHQWPATLVQPVGSPLSLECTVEGTSNPNLYWYRQAAGRGLQLLFYSVGIGQISSEVPQNLSASRPQDRQFILSSKKLLLSDSGFYLCAWVPGLYGYTFGSGTRLTVV.

The chain uses TRBV9 and TRBJ1-2, with 9 bases lining up with TRBD1. The V segment lost 3 bases and the J segment 6 bases; nucleotides outside the gene matches: 9. The CDR3 length is 15 residues. The germline CDR1 and CDR2 sequences are SGDLS and YYNGEE. The CDR3 loop reads CASSALPGQGHGYTF. In nucleotides, the CDR3 is TGTGCCAGCAGCGCGCTCCCGGGACAGGGCCATGGCTACACCTTC.

The chain combines TRBV20-1 with TRBJ2-2, with unresolved D. The CDR3 extends over 14 amino acids. Germline values: CDR1 DFQATT, CDR2 SNEGSKA (reference sequence). The V gene lost 3 bases and the J gene lost 0 bases, with 8 bases spanning the gap. The CDR3 nucleotides are TGCAGTGCTAGTTTTGGAGCGAACACCGGGGAGCTGTTTTTT. Translated, it gives CSASFGANTGELFF.

The chain couples TRBV6-6 to TRBJ1-5; D gene unclear. The V gene's germline CDR1 is MNHNY and CDR2 SVGAGI (reference sequence). Between the trimmed V and J ends, which lost 11 bases and 0 bases, there was a span of 14 bases. This CDR3 contains 14 residues. The CDR3 coding sequence is TGTGCCGGAGGGAGGGAATATAGCAATCAGCCCCAGCATTTT. The encoded protein is CAGGREYSNQPQHF.

V gene TRBV7-9 combines with J gene TRBJ1-4, with a weak D call TRBD1 (5 bases). Deletions cut 2 bases from V and 5 bases from J, with 6 bases between. The CDR3 length is 13 residues. In germline, CDR1 is SEHNR, CDR2 FQNEAQ (reference sequence). The CDR3 is CASSLQGNEKLFF. CDR3 nucleotide sequence: TGTGCCAGCAGCTTACAGGGAAATGAAAAACTGTTTTTT. The whole variable domain, remainder taken from reference TRBV7-9 and TRBJ1-4, is DTGVSQNPRHKITKRGQNVTFRCDPISEHNRLYWYRQTLGQGPEFLTYFQNEAQLEKSRLLSDRFSAERPKGSFSTLEIQRTEQGDSAMYLCASSLQGNEKLFFGSGTQLSVL.

The chain has TRBV5-8 and TRBJ1-5; 8 positions agree with TRBD1. Trimming removed 7 bases from V and 6 bases from J; junction bases left unmatched: 6. CDR3 length: 13 residues. Per germline, CDR1 SGHTS and CDR2 YDEGEE. The CDR3 DNA is TGTGCCAGCCTCGACAGGGGAACTCAGCCCCAGCATTTT. Its protein product is CASLDRGTQPQHF.

This chain joins TRBV28 and TRBJ2-1, with 8 bases that match TRBD1. Germline CDR1 MDHEN, CDR2 SYDVKM. V lost 4 bases, J lost 5 bases, and 10 bases stayed unmatched. CDR3 length equals 16 residues. CDR3 bases: TGTGCCAGCAGTTACGCACAGGGGGGATTGGACAATGAGCAGTTCTTC. Encoded protein: CASSYAQGGLDNEQFF.

About this clone: The junction and the germline gene differ at one end; a read error may be behind it. The chain couples TRBV7-2 to TRBJ2-7, with D possibly matching TRBD2 (6 bases). The CDR3 runs to 15 residues. Germline assignment: CDR1 SGHTA and CDR2 FQGNSA. CDR3 loop: CASSVAPGLNYEQYF. CDR3 in DNA: TGTGCCAGCAGCGTAGCCCCGGGACTTAACTACGAGCAGTACTTC. The whole variable domain, remainder taken from reference TRBV7-2 and TRBJ2-7, is GAGVSQSPSNKVTEKGKDVELRCDPISGHTALYWYRQSLGQGLEFLIYFQGNSAPDKSGLPSDRFSAERTGGSVSTLTIQRTQQEDSAVYLCASSVAPGLNYEQYFGPGTRLTVT.

The rearrangement joins TRBV5-1 to TRBJ2-1, with 7 bases identical to TRBD1. This CDR3 has 14 amino acids. J lost 8 bases, V lost 4 bases, and 9 bases had no gene match. Germline CDR1 SGHRS, CDR2 YFSETQ. The CDR3 bases are TGCGCCAGCAGCCTGGGGGAGACAGGGCATGAGCAGTTCTTC. Protein product: CASSLGETGHEQFF.

The chain combines TRBV9 with TRBJ1-3, with 8 bases that match TRBD1. The CDR3 loop spans 14 amino acids. Germline V CDR1 and CDR2: SGDLS, YYNGEE. The ends lost 3 bases at V and 3 bases at J; junction bases unmatched: 2. In DNA, the CDR3 is TGTGCCAGCAGCGGTACAGGGGGTGGAAACACCATATATTTT. Encoded protein: CASSGTGGGNTIYF.

This clone came up a few times. V usage is TRBV30 and J usage is TRBJ1-4, with a tentative D call TRBD1 (5 bases). The CDR3 has 14 residues. Germline CDR1 GTSNPN, CDR2 SVGIG (reference sequence). V lost 2 bases, J lost 4 bases, and 11 bases lay in between. This CDR3 is CAWSQGAFNEKLFF. Written as DNA, the CDR3 is TGTGCCTGGAGTCAAGGGGCTTTTAATGAAAAACTGTTTTTT.

V gene TRBV7-3 combines with J gene TRBJ2-1; 11 bases align to TRBD1. The V and J ends lost 5 bases and 10 bases, in that order; junction bases with no gene match: 7. Germline lookup yields CDR1 SGHTA and CDR2 FQGTGA. CDR3 length equals 14 residues. CDR3 in DNA: TGTGCCAGCAGCACCGGGACAGGGGGGCGGGAGCAGTTCTTC. Translating it yields CASSTGTGGREQFF.

The V and J genes are TRBV6-1 and TRBJ2-5; no firm D call. The V gene lost 2 bases and the J gene lost 5 bases, with 9 bases spanning the gap. Germline CDR1 and CDR2: MNHNS and SASEGT. The CDR3 sequence is 13 residues long. The CDR3 is CASSEFRVETQYF. The DNA for the CDR3 is TGTGCCAGCAGTGAATTTAGAGTGGAGACCCAGTACTTC.

This chain links TRBV5-6 with TRBJ2-4; D is perhaps TRBD2 (6 bases). The CDR3 runs to 17 residues. CDR1 and CDR2 from the germline V gene are SGHDT and YYEEEE. Trimming cost V 2 bases and J 0 bases, with 15 bases left between them. CDR3 residues: CASSLLAPGVAKNIQYF. The CDR3 bases are TGTGCCAGCAGCTTACTGGCCCCGGGGGTAGCCAAAAACATTCAGTACTTC. Together with reference TRBV5-6 and TRBJ2-4, the CDR3 gives the full variable domain: DAGVTQSPTHLIKTRGQQVTLRCSPKSGHDTVSWYQQALGQGPQFIFQYYEEEERQRGNFPDRFSGHQFPNYSSELNVNALLLGDSALYLCASSLLAPGVAKNIQYFGAGTRLSVL.

The chain joins TRBV12-5 to TRBJ1-5; D gene uncertain. V was clipped by 5 bases and J by 7 bases, with 12 bases between them. There are 13 residues in the CDR3. Germline values: CDR1 LGHNT, CDR2 FRNRAP. CDR3 DNA sequence: TGTGCTAGTGGTCCCGGATCAGGCCAGCCCCAGCATTTT. As protein: CASGPGSGQPQHF.

The gene calls are TRBV12-3 or TRBV12-4 and TRBJ2-1; D gene unclear. Trimming took off 7 bases at V and 3 bases at J, with 4 bases between the two ends. The CDR3 has 11 amino acids. In DNA form, the CDR3 reads TGTGCCAGCAAGCTCTACAATGAGCAGTTCTTC. This sequence encodes CASKLYNEQFF.

V and J are TRBV7-2 and TRBJ2-7, with 10 bases identical to TRBD2. The CDR3 has 16 amino acids. V trimming: 5 bases; J trimming: 7 bases; junction bases outside the gene matches: 14. Germline V gene lookup returns CDR1 SGHTA and CDR2 FQGNSA. The CDR3 loop is CASSPTGLAGASEQYF. CDR3 sequence (DNA): TGTGCCAGCAGCCCTACTGGGCTAGCGGGAGCTTCTGAGCAGTACTTC.